These 16 T cell receptor beta chains share one sample of origin, sequenced in a study of CD4 and CD8 cells across lung adenocarcinoma regions. TCRdb re-called the PCR reads with MiXCR, one entry per CDR3 protein. This sample carries 3,000 to 3,500 distinct CDR3 sequences, 65% of them seen once, and the ten largest clones take about 16%. The sequencing sample was made of CD4+ T cells from the margin of a lung tumor. Receptor source: a male donor with lung adenocarcinoma. The CD4 and CD8 labels of this study may be unreliable.

V is TRBV11-3 and J is TRBJ2-1; no definite D call. V was cut by 7 bases and J by 1 base, with 8 bases left in between. The V gene's germline CDR1 is SGHNT and CDR2 YENEEA. The CDR3 is 13 residues long. CDR3 region: CASTETSYNEQFF. For the CDR3, the DNA is TGTGCCAGCACGGAGACGTCCTACAATGAGCAGTTCTTC.

The chain has TRBV6-1 and TRBJ2-3; D might be TRBD2 (7 bases). CDR1 MNHNS and CDR2 SASEGT come from the germline V gene. V lost 2 bases and J 2 bases, leaving 11 bases between the germline ends. This CDR3 region has 15 residues. CDR3 DNA: TGTGCCAGCAGTGAACGGGGGGCGGACACAGATACGCAGTATTTT. Protein product: CASSERGADTDTQYF.

A note on this clonotype: Germline is not matched at one junction end, which may reflect a read error. The chain carries TRBV6-1 and TRBJ2-1; D possibly corresponds to TRBD1 (5 bases). Germline V lookup: CDR1 MNHNS, CDR2 SASEGT. The CDR3 is 15 amino acids. CDR3 in amino acids: CATGEGARDKDTQYF. The CDR3 DNA reads as TGTGCCACGGGTGAAGGGGCGCGTGACAAAGATACGCAGTACTTT.

The genes are TRBV11-2 and TRBJ2-3, with 7 bases aligning to TRBD2. CDR3 size: 16 residues. Germline assignment: CDR1 SGHAT and CDR2 FQNNGV. V trimming: 7 bases; J trimming: 2 bases; junction bases outside the gene matches: 12. CDR3 in DNA: TGTGCCAGCACCCCGGGACTACCCCCTTACACAGATACGCAGTATTTT. Protein product: CASTPGLPPYTDTQYF.

Judged by abundance, this clonotype is medium-sized. This sequence joins TRBV7-8 and TRBJ2-5; D may be TRBD2 (6 bases). The CDR3 length is 14 residues. Germline V gives CDR1 SGHVS, CDR2 FQNEAQ. The V end was cut by 5 bases, the J end by 3 bases, with 13 bases between. The CDR3 region is CASSPLGGKETQYF. CDR3 DNA sequence: TGTGCCAGCAGCCCCCTGGGGGGAAAAGAGACCCAGTACTTC.

The genes are TRBV6-1 and TRBJ2-2; D might be TRBD2 (5 bases). Germline loops: CDR1 MNHNS, CDR2 SASEGT. Trimming took 7 bases from V and 4 from J, leaving 13 bases between them. CDR3 size: 14 residues. The CDR3 DNA sequence: TGTGCCAGCAACAAGGAGGCGGTCACCGGGGAGCTGTTTTTT. This gives the protein CASNKEAVTGELFF.

The chain combines TRBV7-3 with TRBJ2-1; D gene unclear. The CDR3 extends over 12 amino acids. Trimming removed 1 base from V and 13 bases from J, with 11 bases in between. Germline V gene sequence: CDR1 SGHTA, CDR2 FQGTGA. CDR3: CASSLSGSPQFF. DNA for the CDR3: TGTGCCAGCAGCTTAAGTGGCTCTCCTCAGTTCTTC.

Sample share makes this clonotype large. This chain uses TRBV6-5 with TRBJ2-1; 7 positions agree with TRBD2. Germline lookup yields CDR1 MNHEY and CDR2 SVGAGI. This CDR3 has 13 residues. V lost 11 bases, J lost 9 bases, and 13 bases stayed unmatched. DNA for the CDR3: TGTGCCGTCGCCTGGACTAGACGGACTGAGCAGTTCTTC. It translates to CAVAWTRRTEQFF.

In DNA form, the CDR3 reads TGTGCCAGCAGAAGGGACTACCCTTTAGATGAGCAGTACTTC. This codes for CASRRDYPLDEQYF. The chain is built from TRBV6-2 or TRBV6-3 and TRBJ2-1, with TRBD2 matching 7 bases. Near its end, the DNA agrees better with TRBJ2-7, so the J call may be wrong. This CDR3 has 14 amino acids. The germline V gene has CDR1 MNHEY and CDR2 SVGEGT.

The genes are TRBV11-3 and TRBJ2-1, with 11 bases lining up with TRBD2. The CDR3 covers 16 residues. The trim removed 3 bases at V and 4 bases at J, leaving 5 bases unmatched. Germline V gene sequence: CDR1 SGHNT, CDR2 YENEEA. The CDR3 DNA follows: TGTGCCAGCAGCTTCGCCGGGACTAGCGGTTACAATGAGCAGTTCTTC. Amino acids: CASSFAGTSGYNEQFF.

The sample holds a few counts of this clonotype. This chain joins TRBV6-1 and TRBJ2-5, with 11 bases matching TRBD1. The CDR3 has 16 residues. CDR1 and CDR2 (germline): MNHNS, SASEGT. J lost 5 bases, V lost 6 bases, and 11 bases had no gene match. CDR3 sequence: CASRAGRDRGWETQYF. CDR3 in DNA: TGTGCCAGCAGGGCCGGCCGGGACAGGGGGTGGGAGACCCAGTACTTC.

The CDR3 bases are TGTGCCACCTTGGTCGGGGGTAATAGTGGCTACACCTTC. As protein: CATLVGGNSGYTF. The chain has TRBV6-1 and TRBJ1-2, with D perhaps TRBD1 (5 bases). The germline V gene encodes CDR1 MNHNS and CDR2 SASEGT. V was clipped by 10 bases and J by 7 bases, with 19 bases between them. The CDR3 extends over 13 amino acids.

The chain combines TRBV6-1 with TRBJ2-5; no reliable D call. The germline CDR1 and CDR2 sequences are MNHNS and SASEGT. This CDR3 contains 12 residues. V was pared by 6 bases and J by 5 bases, with 10 bases between. CDR3 sequence reads: CASSPPRETQYF. As DNA, the CDR3 is TGTGCCAGCAGCCCACCGAGGGAGACCCAGTACTTC.

The chain couples TRBV6-1 to TRBJ2-3; a possible D gene is TRBD2 (5 bases). TRBJ2-7 matches the DNA end more closely, so the J call is doubtful. The CDR3 consists of 14 residues. Germline-derived CDR1 and CDR2 are MNHNS and SASEGT. The CDR3 loop reads CAGSGGRLLSTQYF. For the CDR3, the DNA is TGTGCGGGCAGCGGAGGACGCCTCCTAAGTACGCAGTACTTC.

The genes are TRBV6-1 and TRBJ2-1; D is perhaps TRBD1 or TRBD2 (5 bases each). V was shortened by 7 bases and J by 2 bases, with 12 bases between the two germline ends. The CDR3 extends over 14 amino acids. The germline CDR1 and CDR2 sequences are MNHNS and SASEGT. The CDR3 region is CASMRGATYNEQFF. CDR3 in DNA: TGTGCCAGCATGAGGGGAGCCACCTACAATGAGCAGTTCTTC.

This clonotype was detected a few times. The chain is built from TRBV7-8 and TRBJ2-1, with 13 bases that match TRBD2. The CDR3 spans 16 residues. Per the germline V gene, CDR1 is SGHVS and CDR2 is FQNEAQ. V was pared by 4 bases and J by 3 bases, with 3 bases of the junction left unmatched. The CDR3 protein is CASSWGLAGIYNEQFF. The CDR3 bases are TGTGCCAGCAGCTGGGGACTAGCGGGGATCTACAATGAGCAGTTCTTC.